Listed below are T cell receptor beta chains from one sample, sequenced in a study of Tregs in tolerant kidney transplant recipients. Assay used: immunoSEQ multiplex PCR; TCRdb lists only in-frame clones, some missing. The sample shows about 69,000 clones, approximately 91% of them seen only once. The specimen comprised CD4+ T cells from blood, sampled before the transplant. The receptors come from a human donor who received a combined kidney and bone marrow transplant. The CDR3 runs from the conserved cysteine through the conserved F or W. D genes are given only for firm matches. Some rows have no size entry. The others give once, few or many, or a class for an expanded clone.

V gene	D gene	J gene	clone size	CDR3 DNA	CDR3 protein
TRBV6-5	TRBD2	TRBJ2-7	-	TGTGCCAGTCCTGCGGGGGACTTCTCCTACGAGCAGTACTTC	CASPAGDFSYEQYF
TRBV2	TRBD1	TRBJ1-2	few	TGTGCCAGCAGCGGGGACAGCCGGGGCGGCTACACCTTC	CASSGDSRGGYTF
TRBV5-4	-	TRBJ2-5	-	TGTGCCAGCAGTTCAACGGGACAAAAAGAGACCCAGTACTTC	CASSSTGQKETQYF
TRBV18	-	TRBJ1-1	-	TGTGCCAGCTCACCCACCGGGGGGGAAGCTTTCTTT	CASSPTGGEAFF
TRBV4-1	TRBD1	TRBJ2-7	-	TGCGCCAGCAGCCATCCCGGGACAGGTTTGAAGTACTTC	CASSHPGTGLKYF
TRBV7-2	TRBD2	TRBJ2-7	-	TGTGCCAGCAGCTTAGTGGCGGGAGAGGCGTACGAGCAGTACTTC	CASSLVAGEAYEQYF
TRBV20-1	TRBD2	TRBJ2-4	-	TGCAGTGGAATAAGCACGGGACTAATGAACTTC	CSGISTGLMNF
TRBV6-5	TRBD1	TRBJ1-4	-	TGTGCCAGCAGTCCGCCGGGACAGGGAGCGAAAAAACTGTTTTTT	CASSPPGQGAKKLFF
TRBV10-1	TRBD2	TRBJ2-7	-	TGCGCCAGCAGTGATGGGACTAGCGAGCCCTACGAGCAGTACTTC	CASSDGTSEPYEQYF
TRBV9	-	TRBJ2-1	once	TGTGCCAGCAGCGTAGGGGTGCGGAGGGACAATGAGCAGTTCTTC	CASSVGVRRDNEQFF
TRBV5-1	TRBD1	TRBJ2-5	-	TGCGCCAGCAGCTTGGTGGGACAGGGGGCTGGGGAGACCCAGTACTTC	CASSLVGQGAGETQYF